This T cell receptor (beta chain) is from a study of blood T cell repertoires in COVID-19. Study at large: Researchers got acute and convalescent COVID-19 samples from the United States, Italy and Spain. The cDNA or gDNA used as material had been derived from T cells, B-cell-depleted T cells, or PBMCs.

The CDR3 is made up of 15 amino acids. Deletions cut 6 bases from V and 9 bases from J, with 23 bases between. Germline CDR1 MNHEY, CDR2 SVGAGI. Before being deemed recovered, Cohort 3 donors had two negative PCRs, clearance, or symptom resolution. The protocol was immunoSEQ multiplex PCR, while the TCRdb copy is restricted to in-frame clones and leaves out a portion. The sample shows some 260,000 clones, around 89% of them seen only once. Sequencing was done on a sample of PBMCs or T cells enriched from blood (not recorded which). J is TRBJ1-1 and V is TRBV6-5, with D unclear. The TCR originated in a man in his forties who had recovered from COVID-19. This CDR3 reads CASSVDRREQLQAFF. The CDR3 bases are TGTGCCAGCAGCGTTGATCGCCGGGAACAGCTCCAAGCTTTCTTT.